Listed here are 27 T cell receptor beta chains from one sample, sequenced in a study of spatial heterogeneity in lung cancer. Time point given: sample taken at primary tumor resection. From the 5' RACE reads, TCRdb called clonotypes with MiXCR, one entry per CDR3 protein. The sample records over 5,000 distinct CDR3 sequences, about 13% being singletons. Sequenced material: normal lung tissue next to the tumor, taken at surgery. These receptors were taken from a female donor with early-stage non-small cell lung cancer.

The chain couples TRBV4-1 to TRBJ2-5, with TRBD2 identical over 14 bases. V gave up 1 base and J gave up 4 bases; unmatched junction bases: 8. Germline V gene lookup returns CDR1 MGHRA and CDR2 YSYEKL. This CDR3 spans 18 amino acids. CDR3 sequence reads: CASSQGGTSGGSGETQYF. As DNA, the CDR3 is TGCGCCAGCAGCCAAGGAGGGACTAGCGGGGGCTCAGGAGAGACCCAGTACTTC.

This clonotype was counted between two and nine times. CDR3: CSVGSQVNTGELFF. Here the CDR3 DNA reads TGCAGCGTTGGTTCACAGGTTAACACCGGGGAGCTGTTTTTT. The chain carries TRBV29-1 and TRBJ2-2; TRBD1 might be the D (5 bases). Germline CDR1 is SQVTM and CDR2 is ANQGSEA. This CDR3 region has 14 residues. V lost 4 bases and J 2 bases, leaving 11 bases between the germline ends.

There are many counts of this clonotype. The rearrangement links TRBV6-2 or TRBV6-3 to TRBJ2-1, with a weak D call TRBD1 (6 bases). Trimming shortened V by 0 bases and J by 7 bases, and 25 bases separated the two germline ends. Germline loops: CDR1 MNHEY, CDR2 SVGEGT. The CDR3 covers 19 residues. CDR3 DNA sequence: TGTGCCAGCAGTTACTCGCTGGACAGCCTAAAAGGGTTCTGGAATGAGCAGTTCTTC. This sequence encodes CASSYSLDSLKGFWNEQFF.

This clonotype is medium-sized (0.01 to 0.1%). The V call is TRBV7-9, the J call TRBJ1-1, with D tentatively TRBD1 (5 bases). The length of the CDR3 is 13 residues. V was trimmed by 5 bases and J by 5 bases, leaving 12 bases between them. From germline, CDR1 is SEHNR and CDR2 FQNEAQ (reference sequence). DNA of the CDR3: TGTGCCAGCAGCCTGCAGGGTTTTACTGAAGCTTTCTTT. Protein product: CASSLQGFTEAFF.

This clonotype has at least ten counts. This chain joins TRBV3-1 and TRBJ2-2; D gene unclear. The CDR3 runs 15 residues. CDR1 is LGHDT and CDR2 is YNNKEL in the germline V gene (reference sequence). Trimming left V 3 bases short and J 7 bases short, with 15 bases between. The CDR3 DNA sequence: TGTGCCAGCAGCCAGTGGCAGCGAACCGGCGGGGAGCTGTTTTTT. This sequence encodes CASSQWQRTGGELFF.

This clonotype was detected ten times or more. The chain joins TRBV28 to TRBJ2-3; D not certain. Germline CDR1 is MDHEN and CDR2 is SYDVKM. This CDR3 comprises 11 residues. Trimming shortened V by 4 bases and J by 7 bases, and 6 bases separated the two germline ends. The CDR3 nucleotides read TGTGCCAGCAGTTCAAGTCATACGCAGTATTTT. This codes for CASSSSHTQYF.

By share, this clonotype counts as medium-sized. This rearrangement joins TRBV5-1 to TRBJ2-3; the D gene could be TRBD1 or TRBD2 (6 bases each). Germline lookup yields CDR1 SGHRS and CDR2 YFSETQ. This CDR3 is 16 amino acids long. V was trimmed by 1 base and J by 1 base, leaving 13 bases between them. Written as DNA, the CDR3 is TGCGCCAGCAGCTTGTTGACAGGCGGGGGCACAGATACGCAGTATTTT. Protein: CASSLLTGGGTDTQYF.

The rearrangement uses TRBV5-5 and TRBJ2-5; 8 bases are shared with TRBD1. The germline gives CDR1 SGHKS, CDR2 YYEKEE (reference sequence). This CDR3 is 16 amino acids long. J lost 4 bases, V lost 4 bases, and 12 bases had no gene match. CDR3 in amino acids: CASSKTTGEFPETQYF. The CDR3, as DNA: TGTGCCAGCAGCAAGACGACAGGGGAGTTTCCAGAGACCCAGTACTTC.

In regard to this clonotype: The germline gene is not matched at one end of the junction; a read error may be the cause. This chain connects TRBV20-1 to TRBJ2-1; D may be TRBD1 (6 bases). The V gene's germline CDR1 is DFQATT and CDR2 SNEGSKA (reference sequence). CDR3 length: 12 residues. The CDR3 here is CSAGQLYNEQFF. In DNA, the CDR3 is TGCAGTGCAGGACAGCTTTACAATGAGCAGTTCTTT.

By sample share, this clonotype is medium-sized. The chain joins TRBV6-2 or TRBV6-3 to TRBJ2-6; D is unclear. From germline, CDR1 is MNHEY and CDR2 SVGEGT. This CDR3 is built from 17 residues. Trimming shortened V by 2 bases and J by 0 bases, and 11 bases separated the two germline ends. CDR3 region: CASSYLVGDSGANVLTF. The CDR3 coding sequence is TGTGCCAGCAGTTACCTAGTCGGAGACTCTGGGGCCAACGTCCTGACTTTC.

This clonotype was seen at least ten times. The CDR3 coding sequence is TGTGCCAGCAGCCCCATCGCTAGCAATCAGCCCCAGCATTTT. Translating it yields CASSPIASNQPQHF. This chain connects TRBV5-5 to TRBJ1-5, with no clear D. The CDR3 sequence is 14 residues long. V was shortened by 4 bases and J by 0 bases, with 8 bases between the two germline ends. Germline CDR1 is SGHKS and CDR2 is YYEKEE (reference sequence).

This clonotype was observed a few times. This chain joins TRBV20-1 and TRBJ1-3; no clear D. Trimming pared 8 bases from V and 0 bases from J, leaving 5 bases between. The CDR3 runs 11 residues. From germline, CDR1 is DFQATT and CDR2 SNEGSKA (reference sequence). CDR3 residues: CSCLSGNTIYF. DNA for the CDR3: TGCAGTTGCCTCTCTGGAAACACCATATATTTT.

Ten or more counts support this clonotype. The chain carries TRBV12-3 or TRBV12-4 and TRBJ2-2; 9 bases are a match to TRBD1. This CDR3 is 15 amino acids long. The trim removed 5 bases at V and 7 bases at J, leaving 8 bases unmatched. The CDR3 sequence is CASSTWDREDGELFF. CDR3 coding DNA: TGTGCCAGCAGTACCTGGGACAGGGAGGACGGGGAGCTGTTTTTT.

The CDR3, as DNA: TGTGCCAGCAGCTGGGGCACAGATACGCAGTATTTT. Amino acids: CASSWGTDTQYF. This chain links TRBV7-2 with TRBJ2-3; D uncertain. Trimming pared 4 bases from V and 1 base from J, leaving 3 bases between. Germline V gives CDR1 SGHTA, CDR2 FQGNSA. This CDR3 is built from 12 residues.

V usage is TRBV7-2 and J usage is TRBJ2-5; D gene uncertain. Germline V gives CDR1 SGHTA, CDR2 FQGNSA. V gave up 5 bases and J gave up 3 bases, with 19 bases separating them. This CDR3 region has 16 residues. The CDR3 reads CASSRFRANSEETQYF. CDR3 coding DNA: TGTGCCAGCAGCCGCTTTCGGGCCAATTCGGAAGAGACCCAGTACTTC.

This clonotype occurred many times. The chain couples TRBV20-1 to TRBJ2-2; 11 nucleotides match TRBD2. V lost 6 bases to trimming and J lost 9 bases; unmatched junction nucleotides: 12. The CDR3 totals 15 residues. Germline-derived CDR1 and CDR2 are DFQATT and SNEGSKA (reference sequence). The CDR3 DNA is TGCAGTGCATATAGCGGGAGGGCCGAACGTAGGGAGCTGTTTTTT. This sequence encodes CSAYSGRAERRELFF.

This clonotype was counted many times. The chain is built from TRBV30 and TRBJ1-6; D unclear. Germline-derived CDR1 and CDR2 are GTSNPN and SVGIG (reference sequence). V was cut by 4 bases and J by 7 bases, with 11 bases left in between. CDR3 size: 13 residues. CDR3 amino acids: CAWTRSANSPLHF. The CDR3 DNA sequence: TGTGCCTGGACGAGGTCAGCGAATTCACCCCTCCACTTT.

This clonotype appeared many times. J is TRBJ1-1 and V is TRBV7-8; D unresolved. Germline V gene sequence: CDR1 SGHVS, CDR2 FQNEAQ. CDR3 length: 13 amino acids. Trimming cost V 5 bases and J 0 bases, with 7 bases left between them. CDR3 nucleotide sequence: TGTGCCAGCAGCGTAACAGTGAACACTGAAGCTTTCTTT. This sequence encodes CASSVTVNTEAFF.

This clonotype was seen at least ten times. This chain connects TRBV20-1 to TRBJ2-3; D is unresolved. The V and J ends lost 4 bases and 5 bases respectively, with 19 bases between them. The germline V gene encodes CDR1 DFQATT and CDR2 SNEGSKA (reference sequence). The CDR3 has 15 residues. This CDR3 reads CSAIPLVGDGDTQYF. The CDR3 DNA reads TGCAGTGCTATCCCTCTAGTTGGGGATGGAGATACGCAGTATTTT.

This clonotype was counted at least ten times. The J gene is TRBJ2-6, the V gene TRBV28; no reliable D call. Looked up from germline, CDR1 is MDHEN and CDR2 is SYDVKM. This CDR3 has 16 residues. Trimming stripped 7 bases from V and 1 base from J, with 14 bases between. CDR3 coding DNA: TGTGCCAGCACTATCCCGGGTGCGTCTGGGGCCAACGTCCTGACTTTC. Translated: CASTIPGASGANVLTF.

This clonotype was detected ten times or more. This chain connects TRBV12-3 or TRBV12-4 to TRBJ2-5; 8 bases map to TRBD2. J gave up 5 bases and V 3 bases, and 11 bases lay outside the gene matches. The CDR3 length is 16 residues. In DNA form, the CDR3 reads TGTGCCAGCAGTTTCAATAGCGGGAACCCAGGGGAGACCCAGTACTTC. Translation: CASSFNSGNPGETQYF.

The rearrangement joins TRBV27 to TRBJ1-1; D gene uncertain. The CDR3 has 15 amino acids. With 0 bases removed from V and 0 bases from J, the gap between germline ends came to 8 bases. CDR1 and CDR2 from the germline V gene are MNHEY and SMNVEV (reference sequence). The CDR3 DNA reads as TGTGCCAGCAGTTTATCGGCCACGATGAACACTGAAGCTTTCTTT. This gives the protein CASSLSATMNTEAFF.

By its share, this clonotype is medium-sized. The chain uses TRBV18 and TRBJ2-7, with 7 bases aligning to TRBD1. Germline CDR1 and CDR2: KGHSH and LQKENI. The CDR3 totals 15 residues. Trimming at V came to 5 bases and at J to 5 bases, leaving 12 bases not matched to a gene. The CDR3 DNA follows: TGTGCCAGCTCAAGGAGACAGGGTATCTTCGACGAGCAGTACGTC. Its translation is CASSRRQGIFDEQYV.

The rearrangement joins TRBV6-5 to TRBJ2-3, with D unresolved. V shed 8 bases and J shed 2 bases, with 5 bases lying between them. This CDR3 is 11 amino acids long. The germline CDR1 and CDR2 sequences are MNHEY and SVGAGI. The chain's CDR3 is CASGNTDTQYF. The CDR3 DNA sequence: TGTGCCAGCGGGAACACAGATACGCAGTATTTT.

In its sample, this clonotype was seen a few times. The rearrangement links TRBV6-5 to TRBJ1-1; D is perhaps TRBD1 (5 bases). Trimming left V 7 bases short and J 0 bases short, with 12 bases between. The germline gives CDR1 MNHEY, CDR2 SVGAGI. The length of the CDR3 is 14 residues. In DNA form, the CDR3 reads TGTGCCAGCACCCGGGACGGTCTGAACACTGAAGCTTTCTTT. Its translation: CASTRDGLNTEAFF.

This clonotype was observed a few times. The chain carries TRBV27 and TRBJ1-6; the D is unclear. CDR1 and CDR2 (germline): MNHEY, SMNVEV (reference sequence). The germline V and J ends were trimmed by 11 bases and 7 bases, with 15 bases remaining between them. This CDR3 is 13 amino acids long. The CDR3 nucleotides are TGTGCCTGTAGCCGGGCCCGAAATTCACCCCTCCACTTT. This codes for CACSRARNSPLHF.

In its sample, this clonotype is medium-sized. This sequence joins TRBV5-1 and TRBJ2-5, with 12 bases aligning to TRBD2. The CDR3 length is 17 residues. The junction had 12 bases not matched to a gene; V was cut back by 4 bases and J by 5 bases. Per germline, CDR1 SGHRS and CDR2 YFSETQ. The CDR3: CASSTWTSGARGETQYF. The CDR3 region has the DNA TGCGCCAGCAGCACCTGGACTAGCGGGGCCCGCGGGGAGACCCAGTACTTC.